The 2 T cell receptor beta chains below were found in one sample sequenced in a study of early T cells in non-severe SARS-CoV-2 infection (dated by TCRdb to 2020 to 2023). The library was generated by 5' RACE. Sequencing used a NextSeq 500. The public reads were reanalyzed by TCRdb: fastp trimming at Q25, MiXCR alignment, in-frame beta chains only. Records with the same CDR3 protein are collapsed into one entry carrying the most frequent genes and DNA. This sample holds 20,000 to 30,000 distinct CDR3 sequences; about 4.5% were observed only once. The ten largest clones add up to about 9.3% of the sample. The specimen was whole blood. The receptors were sampled from an adult who was a healthcare worker with PCR-confirmed SARS-CoV-2 infection or an uninfected control (not recorded which).

This clonotype was detected many times. V usage is TRBV11-3 and J usage is TRBJ1-1; no clear D. The CDR3 extends over 12 amino acids. Germline V lookup: CDR1 SGHNT, CDR2 YENEEA. The V end was cut by 5 bases, the J end by 8 bases, with 12 bases between. The CDR3 DNA is TGTGCCAGCAGCGCTCGGGGTTCCGAAGCTTTCTTT. Protein product: CASSARGSEAFF.

This clonotype was seen repeatedly, ten times or more. The J gene is TRBJ2-7, the V gene TRBV4-2; 15 bases match TRBD2. The CDR3 extends over 18 amino acids. The germline V gene has CDR1 LGHNA and CDR2 YNFKEQ. The V segment lost 4 bases and the J segment 2 bases; nucleotides outside the gene matches: 9. CDR3 loop: CASSRGLAGGPYPYEQYF. DNA for the CDR3: TGTGCCAGCAGCCGCGGACTAGCGGGAGGGCCGTACCCCTACGAGCAGTACTTC.